The 10 T cell receptor beta chains reported below all come from one sample, sequenced in a study of regulatory T cells in long-lasting Graves disease. Time point indicated: newly diagnosed GD, antithyroid drugs for less than 3 months. RNA isolated from PBMCs was used to make the TCR library. To make TCR beta libraries, researchers used iRepertoire HTBI primers and Arm-PCR of CDR3 regions. TCRdb recomputed calls from the multiplex PCR reads with MiXCR, one row per CDR3 protein. Counted here are 200,000 to 300,000 distinct CDR3 sequences, just over 20% occurring once; the ten biggest clones make up around 14%. The sequencing here drew on peripheral blood mononuclear cells (PBMCs), taken at new diagnosis, from a patient treated with antithyroid drugs. These receptors all stem from a female donor with Graves disease.

Many counts were recorded for this clonotype. V usage is TRBV2 and J usage is TRBJ1-1; D gene uncertain. Germline CDR1 reads SNHLY; CDR2 reads FYNNEI. V lost 2 bases and J 0 bases, leaving 7 bases between the germline ends. The length of the CDR3 is 14 residues. The CDR3 protein is CASSEQVMNTEAFF. CDR3 DNA: TGTGCCAGCAGTGAACAGGTCATGAACACTGAAGCTTTCTTT.

The CDR3 nucleotides read TGTGCCAGCAGTTATTCGCTAGCGACAGATACGCAGTATTTT. It is translated as CASSYSLATDTQYF. The chain couples TRBV6-2 or TRBV6-3 to TRBJ2-3; perhaps TRBD2 as D (6 bases). Per the germline V gene, CDR1 is MNHEY and CDR2 is SVGEGT. The CDR3 runs 14 residues. The germline V and J ends were trimmed by 3 bases and 3 bases, with 10 bases remaining between them.

The chain joins TRBV11-2 to TRBJ1-2, with 7 bases identical to TRBD1. J was trimmed by 5 bases and V by 1 base; bases with no gene match: 7. Germline CDR1 is SGHAT and CDR2 is FQNNGV. The CDR3 has 15 amino acids. CDR3 nucleotide sequence: TGTGCCAGCAGCTTAGTAGGGACAGAGCCTTATGGCTACACCTTC. Its protein is CASSLVGTEPYGYTF. Using reference TRBV11-2 and TRBJ1-2 for the parts outside the CDR3, the full variable domain is EAGVAQSPRYKIIEKRQSVAFWCNPISGHATLYWYQQILGQGPKLLIQFQNNGVVDDSQLPKDRFSAERLKGVDSTLKIQPAKLEDSAVYLCASSLVGTEPYGYTFGSGTRLTVV.

As to this clonotype: A single base is all that separates this from a far larger clone, so a read error is likely. The chain has TRBV11-2 and TRBJ2-3, with 7 bases matching TRBD2. Germline CDR1 reads SGHAT; CDR2 reads FQNNGV. The CDR3 covers 17 residues. In nucleotides, the CDR3 is TGTGCCAGCAGCTTAGAACGGGGCGGGAGACGCACAGGTACGCAGTATTTT. It translates to CASSLERGGRRTGTQYF.

Ten or more counts support this clonotype. The rearrangement uses TRBV24-1 and TRBJ2-1, with 11 bases matching TRBD2. Germline V lookup: CDR1 KGHDR, CDR2 SFDVKD. After removal of 3 bases from V and 8 bases from J, the junction contained 8 bases not matched to a gene. The CDR3 extends over 16 amino acids. CDR3 sequence: CATSDATSGSWDEQFF. The CDR3 region has the DNA TGTGCCACCAGTGATGCTACTAGCGGGAGTTGGGATGAGCAGTTCTTC.

This clonotype was recorded at least ten times. The chain employs TRBV7-2 and TRBJ2-7, with D possibly TRBD2 on 5 matching bases. Looked up from germline, CDR1 is SGHTA and CDR2 is FQGNSA. CDR3 size: 15 residues. V was clipped by 5 bases and J by 5 bases, with 19 bases between them. The CDR3 region is CASSPGGGLAHEQYF. The CDR3 coding sequence is TGTGCCAGCAGCCCAGGAGGTGGTCTAGCCCACGAGCAGTACTTC.

This chain connects TRBV10-2 to TRBJ2-7, with 10 bases identical to TRBD1. The germline gives CDR1 WSHSY, CDR2 SAAADI. This CDR3 is built from 15 residues. Trimming took 4 bases from V and 5 from J; bases not matched to a gene: 8. The CDR3 here is CASSVPGQGTHEQYF. In DNA, the CDR3 is TGCGCCAGCAGTGTACCGGGACAGGGGACCCACGAGCAGTACTTC.

This clonotype was counted once. A much larger clone lies one base from this, so it may be a read error. This chain joins TRBV20-1 and TRBJ2-3; maybe TRBD2 (6 bases). Germline CDR1 DFQATT, CDR2 SNEGSKA (reference sequence). The CDR3 length is 17 residues. Trimming pared 7 bases from V and 5 bases from J, leaving 28 bases between. The CDR3 sequence is CSVRMRGLTGERDTQYF. In DNA, the CDR3 is TGCAGTGTTAGGATGAGAGGGTTGACGGGGGAGCGAGATACGCAGTATTTT.

This clonotype was counted many times. The chain uses TRBV27 and TRBJ2-6, with TRBD1 matching over 9 bases. J was trimmed by 0 bases and V by 6 bases; bases with no gene match: 6. Germline loops: CDR1 MNHEY, CDR2 SMNVEV (reference sequence). The CDR3 totals 17 residues. The CDR3: CASRPGQGYSGANVLTF. The CDR3 DNA reads as TGTGCCAGCAGGCCGGGACAGGGTTACTCTGGGGCCAACGTCCTGACTTTC.

This clonotype was seen repeatedly, ten times or more. The gene calls are TRBV18 and TRBJ2-5; D tentatively reads TRBD1 or TRBD2 (5 bases each). The CDR3 spans 14 residues. Trimming left V 0 bases short and J 2 bases short, with 7 bases between. CDR1 is KGHSH and CDR2 is LQKENI in the germline V gene. The DNA for the CDR3 is TGTGCCAGCTCACCACCGGGACGACAAGAGACCCAGTACTTC. As protein: CASSPPGRQETQYF. Combining the CDR3 with reference TRBV18 and TRBJ2-5 gives the whole variable domain NAGVMQNPRHLVRRRGQEARLRCSPMKGHSHVYWYRQLPEEGLKFMVYLQKENIIDESGMPKERFSAEFPKEGPSILRIQQVVRGDSAAYFCASSPPGRQETQYFGPGTRLLVL.